These T cell receptor beta chains were read from a single sample in a study of blood T cell repertoires in COVID-19. The repertoire was sequenced with immunoSEQ multiplex PCR; TCRdb's copy has only in-frame clones and lacks some. This sample has fewer than 200,000 clones, with approximately 80% found just once. The specimen was PBMCs or T cells enriched from blood (not recorded which). The receptors shown here come from a man aged 45-65 years who had recovered from COVID-19. CDR3s include the opening cysteine and the closing phenylalanine or tryptophan.

V,CDR3
TRBV12-3/TRBV12-4,CASSMGGREQFF
TRBV11-3,CARSYGTSGGGSTDTQYF
TRBV18,CASSRDRVEQYF
TRBV19,CASSIDRLAGIYNEQFF
TRBV9,CASSARQGGYNEQFF
TRBV2,CASSKEGQSNQPQHF
TRBV25-1,CASSAGTGGGNTIYF
TRBV2,CASSEARGFMNTEAFF
TRBV6-5,CASRWRGGDSPLHF
TRBV11-2,CASSFDRDRGNGYGYTF
TRBV29-1,CSVEDNRANTGELFF
TRBV5-1,CASSLWGGNYGYTF
TRBV5-6,CASSSQGSEKLFF
TRBV5-1,CASSPTVMNTEAFF
TRBV28,CASSLSLVVFLRGNTIYF
TRBV29-1,CSVGPPKGQISYNEQFF
TRBV10-3,CAIRLAGGRDEQFF
TRBV6-5,CASSLRALNTEAFF
TRBV25-1,CASTDRAARGYTF
TRBV24-1,CATRDRSQETQYF